Shown below are 20 T cell receptor beta chains from a single sample sequenced in a study of shared clonotypes between healthy human individuals. Sequencing was performed with immunoSEQ multiplex PCR; in TCRdb, only in-frame clones are kept and a portion is missing. The repertoire holds roughly 640,000 clones, 95% to 98% seen once, with 0.057% in the top ten. The sequenced sample consisted of naive CD4+ T cells sorted from blood. The subset denotes: CD45RA+ positively selected. These receptors were taken from a woman aged 30 to 39 in good health.

CDR3 sequence (DNA): TGTGCCACCAGCAGAGGCGGTGGGGGGAATCAGCCCCAGCATTTT. Translating gives CATSRGGGGNQPQHF. The J gene is TRBJ1-5, the V gene TRBV15; perhaps TRBD1 as D (5 bases). Germline V gene sequence: CDR1 LNHNV, CDR2 YYDKDF (reference sequence). The CDR3 is 15 residues long. V dropped 1 base and J dropped 4 bases, with 11 bases sitting between them.

The V gene is TRBV28, the J gene TRBJ2-1; D remains unclear. This CDR3 has 14 amino acids. Germline CDR1 reads MDHEN; CDR2 reads SYDVKM. The ends were cut back, 5 bases at V and 2 bases at J, with 10 bases in the middle. In nucleotides, the CDR3 is TGTGCCAGCAGTCGGCTCCCTCCCTACAATGAGCAGTTCTTC. This translates into CASSRLPPYNEQFF.

The chain recombines TRBV28 with TRBJ2-3; 13 bases fit TRBD2. V lost 6 bases to trimming and J lost 4 bases; unmatched junction nucleotides: 10. Germline V gene data show CDR1 as MDHEN and CDR2 as SYDVKM. The CDR3 length is 17 residues. CDR3 in DNA: TGTGCCAGCAGCTTCAACCGCGGACTAGCGGGAGCAGATACGCAGTATTTT. This encodes CASSFNRGLAGADTQYF.

The chain combines TRBV28 with TRBJ2-1; TRBD2 matches 9 bases. Germline CDR1 reads MDHEN; CDR2 reads SYDVKM. The CDR3 runs to 16 residues. The trim removed 2 bases at V and 10 bases at J, leaving 12 bases unmatched. DNA of the CDR3: TGTGCCAGCAGTTTACCGGGGGTAGCGGGAGCGGGGGAGCAGTTCTTC. The encoded protein is CASSLPGVAGAGEQFF.

The chain carries TRBV6-1 and TRBJ1-1; D gene unclear. This CDR3 contains 12 residues. The V and J ends lost 7 bases and 1 base respectively, with 7 bases between them. CDR1 and CDR2 (germline): MNHNS, SASEGT. The CDR3 spells CASTATNTEAFF. The CDR3 nucleotides read TGTGCCAGCACAGCCACGAACACTGAAGCTTTCTTT.

The rearrangement joins TRBV28 to TRBJ2-7; TRBD1 or TRBD2 may be the D gene (6 bases each). Germline V gives CDR1 MDHEN, CDR2 SYDVKM. The V end lost 8 bases, the J end lost 4 bases, and 18 bases lay between the germline ends. The CDR3 has 14 residues. The DNA of the CDR3 is TGTGCCAGCGGAAAAGGAGGGGGTCATTACGAGCAGTACTTC. This encodes CASGKGGGHYEQYF.

The gene calls are TRBV6-6 and TRBJ1-1; D uncertain. Trimming removed 5 bases from V and 5 bases from J, with 6 bases in between. CDR1 is MNHNY and CDR2 is SVGAGI in the germline V gene (reference sequence). The CDR3 length is 11 residues. CDR3 loop: CASSTETEAFF. The CDR3 DNA sequence: TGTGCCAGCAGTACGGAGACTGAAGCTTTCTTT.

The J gene is TRBJ2-7, the V gene TRBV28, with 10 bases fitting TRBD1. CDR1 is MDHEN and CDR2 is SYDVKM in the germline V gene. The trim removed 3 bases at V and 4 bases at J, leaving 6 bases unmatched. The CDR3 spans 15 residues. CDR3 region: CASSLADRGHYEQYF. In DNA, the CDR3 is TGTGCCAGCAGTTTGGCCGACAGGGGGCATTACGAGCAGTACTTC.

The rearrangement links TRBV28 to TRBJ2-7, with 7 bases aligning to TRBD2. V lost 4 bases to trimming and J lost 7 bases; unmatched junction nucleotides: 10. This CDR3 has 14 residues. Per the germline V gene, CDR1 is MDHEN and CDR2 is SYDVKM. CDR3 amino acids: CASSYLAGAREQYF. CDR3 in DNA: TGTGCCAGCAGTTATTTGGCGGGAGCTCGGGAGCAGTACTTC.

The rearrangement uses TRBV19 and TRBJ2-1, with 9 bases aligning to TRBD2. V shed 5 bases and J 1 base; nucleotides not matched to a gene: 6. Germline CDR1 is LNHDA and CDR2 is SQIVND (reference sequence). This CDR3 is 16 amino acids long. This CDR3 is CASSQLAGRSYNEQFF. Written as DNA, the CDR3 is TGTGCCAGTAGTCAGCTAGCGGGGCGATCCTACAATGAGCAGTTCTTC.

The J gene is TRBJ2-3, the V gene TRBV27; either TRBD1 or TRBD2 may supply D (5 bases each). V shed 3 bases and J shed 0 bases, with 16 bases lying between them. Germline CDR1 and CDR2: MNHEY and SMNVEV (reference sequence). The length of the CDR3 is 17 residues. CDR3 in DNA: TGTGCCAGCAGTTTCCCTCTCTTCGGGGCAAGCACAGATACGCAGTATTTT. It specifies CASSFPLFGASTDTQYF.

The rearrangement uses TRBV28 and TRBJ1-3; D unresolved. Trimming removed 3 bases from V and 0 bases from J, with 9 bases in between. Germline V CDR1 and CDR2: MDHEN, SYDVKM. The CDR3 consists of 15 residues. The DNA of the CDR3 is TGTGCCAGCAGTTTGGATTGGGCCTCTGGAAACACCATATATTTT. It yields the protein CASSLDWASGNTIYF.

The CDR3 spells CASTRTRHGGYEQYF. CDR3 DNA: TGTGCCAGCACTCGGACTAGACACGGTGGCTACGAGCAGTACTTC. The V and J genes are TRBV2 and TRBJ2-7; 7 positions agree with TRBD2. The CDR3 runs to 15 residues. Trimming at V came to 7 bases and at J to 3 bases, leaving 12 bases not matched to a gene. Germline lookup yields CDR1 SNHLY and CDR2 FYNNEI.

The genes are TRBV28 and TRBJ2-1; TRBD2 aligns across 7 bases. The ends lost 6 bases at V and 6 bases at J; junction bases unmatched: 29. CDR3 length: 21 amino acids. The V gene's germline CDR1 is MDHEN and CDR2 SYDVKM. CDR3 sequence reads: CASSQFLLASRAGEDPNEQFF. CDR3 nucleotides: TGTGCCAGCAGCCAGTTTTTACTAGCGTCACGGGCGGGAGAGGACCCCAATGAGCAGTTCTTC.

The rearrangement links TRBV7-2 to TRBJ2-1; 10 bases match TRBD1. Germline lookup yields CDR1 SGHTA and CDR2 FQGNSA. This CDR3 spans 14 amino acids. Trimming at V came to 7 bases and at J to 7 bases, leaving 7 bases not matched to a gene. This CDR3 is CASIQDRGYNEQFF. In nucleotides, the CDR3 is TGTGCCAGCATACAGGACAGGGGGTATAATGAGCAGTTCTTC.

The V call is TRBV7-2, the J call TRBJ2-7, with a weak D call TRBD2 (6 bases). Between the trimmed V and J ends, which lost 0 bases and 2 bases, there was a span of 11 bases. CDR3 size: 15 residues. Germline V gene data show CDR1 as SGHTA and CDR2 as FQGNSA. The CDR3 DNA follows: TGTGCCAGCAGCTTAGCGCGGGGAGGCCCCTACGAGCAGTACTTC. Translated, it gives CASSLARGGPYEQYF.

The chain combines TRBV7-6 with TRBJ2-5; 11 nucleotides agree with TRBD2. The CDR3 consists of 14 residues. V trimming: 3 bases; J trimming: 4 bases; junction bases outside the gene matches: 1. CDR1 is SGHVS, CDR2 FNYEAQ, per germline. The chain's CDR3 is CASSFTSGRETQYF. In DNA, the CDR3 is TGTGCCAGCAGCTTCACTAGCGGGAGAGAGACCCAGTACTTC.

Turning to this clone: Distinct nucleotide sequences in the sample also encode this CDR3. The V gene is TRBV28, the J gene TRBJ1-1; 7 bases line up with TRBD1. The CDR3 contains 14 residues. CDR1 and CDR2 from the germline V gene are MDHEN and SYDVKM. Unmatched junction bases numbered 2, after V lost 3 bases and J lost 1 base. CDR3 DNA sequence: TGTGCCAGCAGTTTGACAGGGACGAACACTGAAGCTTTCTTT. Amino acids: CASSLTGTNTEAFF.

The chain uses TRBV7-9 and TRBJ2-1, with TRBD2 identical over 9 bases. The J segment lost 9 bases and the V segment lost 5 bases, leaving 8 bases of the junction unmatched. The CDR3 sequence is 14 residues long. The germline V gene has CDR1 SEHNR and CDR2 FQNEAQ (reference sequence). The CDR3 nucleotides read TGTGCCAGCAGCGGACTAGCGACGTTCTTTGAGCAGTTCTTC. It codes for CASSGLATFFEQFF.

The rearrangement uses TRBV19 and TRBJ2-7; 13 nucleotides agree with TRBD2. Losses at the gene ends were 5 bases for V and 6 bases for J; bases not matched to a gene: 10. The CDR3 is 16 residues long. The germline CDR1 and CDR2 sequences are LNHDA and SQIVND (reference sequence). This CDR3 reads CASSGGTSGTPTEQYF. CDR3 DNA: TGTGCCAGTAGTGGCGGGACTAGCGGGACCCCGACCGAGCAGTACTTC.